The next 29 T cell receptor beta chains were all read from a single sample in a study of shared clonotypes between healthy human individuals (TCRdb year 2020). Library construction relied on the immunoSEQ multiplex PCR assay. TCRdb provides this immuneACCESS table in a form limited to in-frame rearrangements. Some clones are lacking; in checked studies, under half of them reflect an unresolved V gene, and why the rest are absent is not known. This sample is represented by 980,000 or so clones; 76% of them were singletons. Over 1.3% of the sample rests with the top ten. Sequencing input: memory CD4+ T cells sorted from blood. The cell subset or site label on this specimen signifies: CD45RA-negative fraction. The receptors come from a man between 18 and 35 years old in good health.

The chain uses TRBV5-1 and TRBJ2-2; D is undetermined. The CDR3 totals 14 residues. Trimming shortened V by 0 bases and J by 2 bases, and 5 bases separated the two germline ends. Germline CDR1 reads SGHRS; CDR2 reads YFSETQ. In DNA form, the CDR3 reads TGCGCCAGCAGCTTGGGGCCAAACACCGGGGAGCTGTTTTTT. Amino acid sequence: CASSLGPNTGELFF.

This clone was detected only a few times. At one end, the junction sequence differs from germline, possibly due to a read error. The chain combines TRBV7-7 with TRBJ2-7; 10 positions agree with TRBD2. CDR3 size: 17 residues. Germline V gene data show CDR1 as SSHAT and CDR2 as FNYEAQ (reference sequence). The CDR3 DNA follows: TGTGCTAGCAGCTTTCCCGCCGGGACTAGCGCCTCCTACGAGCAGTACTTC. The encoded protein is CASSFPAGTSASYEQYF.

This chain joins TRBV21-1 and TRBJ2-1; the DNA was not compared with TRBD2, the D call given in the table. TRBV21-1 is classified as a pseudogene. This CDR3 has 15 amino acids. The CDR3 DNA is TGTGCCAGCAGCAAGGGACTAGCGTACTACAATGAGCAGTTCTTC. It yields the protein CASSKGLAYYNEQFF.

As concerns this clone: The sample holds other DNA sequences that translate to the same CDR3. J is TRBJ2-2 and V is TRBV5-1; D is perhaps TRBD2 (6 bases). Trimming cost V 0 bases and J 5 bases, with 11 bases left between them. Germline CDR1 is SGHRS and CDR2 is YFSETQ. The CDR3 has 15 residues. The CDR3: CASSLAAGRTGELFF. The CDR3 nucleotides read TGCGCCAGCAGCTTGGCGGCAGGGAGGACCGGGGAGCTGTTTTTT.

In the case of this clone: This clone may be a read error of a much larger clone one base away. The sample has other DNA sequences that encode this CDR3 too. The chain joins TRBV6-5 to TRBJ1-1; D gene unclear. Trimming stripped 6 bases from V and 5 bases from J, with 16 bases between. The germline gives CDR1 MNHEY, CDR2 SVGAGI. The CDR3 covers 14 residues. CDR3 in DNA: TGTGCCAGCAGGGCAGTGGGGAGGAGTACTGAAGCTTTCTTT. Translating gives CASRAVGRSTEAFF.

The chain recombines TRBV18 with TRBJ1-2; tentatively, D is TRBD1 (6 bases). With 3 bases removed from V and 3 bases from J, the gap between germline ends came to 11 bases. The CDR3 runs to 14 residues. Germline lookup yields CDR1 KGHSH and CDR2 LQKENI. CDR3 in DNA: TGTGCCAGCTCACCGAACAGGGCGGACTATGGCTACACCTTC. It specifies CASSPNRADYGYTF.

V gene TRBV4-1 combines with J gene TRBJ2-3; 9 bases are a match to TRBD1. J lost 0 bases, V lost 3 bases, and 10 bases had no gene match. Germline V gene lookup returns CDR1 MGHRA and CDR2 YSYEKL. This CDR3 contains 18 residues. This CDR3 is CASSQRLYRGPSTDTQYF. CDR3 coding DNA: TGCGCCAGCAGCCAGAGGCTATACAGGGGGCCTAGCACAGATACGCAGTATTTT.

The chain is built from TRBV18 and TRBJ2-5; D might be TRBD2 (6 bases). The V gene's germline CDR1 is KGHSH and CDR2 LQKENI. V was cut by 3 bases and J by 4 bases, with 12 bases left in between. This CDR3 is built from 14 residues. The DNA of the CDR3 is TGTGCCAGCTCACCTCCCGGGACTCCAGAGACCCAGTACTTC. Translated, it gives CASSPPGTPETQYF.

The chain uses TRBV5-1 and TRBJ2-7; D is possibly TRBD2 (5 bases). The CDR3 loop spans 15 amino acids. Germline lookup yields CDR1 SGHRS and CDR2 YFSETQ. V was trimmed by 0 bases and J by 6 bases, leaving 16 bases between them. This chain's CDR3 is CASSLDGSQAGEQYF. In DNA, the CDR3 is TGCGCCAGCAGCTTGGACGGATCCCAGGCGGGCGAGCAGTACTTC.

This chain connects TRBV6-1 to TRBJ2-7, with unresolved D. In germline, CDR1 is MNHNS, CDR2 SASEGT. This CDR3 region has 13 residues. V gave up 2 bases and J gave up 1 base, with 6 bases separating them. The CDR3 loop reads CASSEYRSYEQYF. In DNA form, the CDR3 reads TGTGCCAGCAGTGAATATCGGTCCTACGAGCAGTACTTC.

This rearrangement joins TRBV19 to TRBJ1-6; TRBD1 agrees at 7 bases. The CDR3 sequence is 13 residues long. Germline loops: CDR1 LNHDA, CDR2 SQIVND (reference sequence). J gave up 7 bases and V 7 bases, and 4 bases lay outside the gene matches. The CDR3 DNA reads TGTGCCAGTAAGGTACAGGGGAATTCACCCCTCCACTTT. Translating gives CASKVQGNSPLHF.

This clone was seen a few times. This rearrangement joins TRBV6-6 to TRBJ2-7, with 11 bases matching TRBD2. From germline, CDR1 is MNHNY and CDR2 SVGAGI (reference sequence). CDR3 length equals 13 residues. V gave up 6 bases and J gave up 9 bases; unmatched junction bases: 7. The CDR3 region has the DNA TGTGCCAGCAGCGCTAGCGGGGGGAGGTTGCAGTACTTC. It encodes CASSASGGRLQYF.

This clone was observed a single time. V is TRBV25-1 and J is TRBJ2-1; a possible D gene is TRBD2 (5 bases). Trimming took 1 base from V and 9 from J, leaving 22 bases between them. The CDR3 runs to 17 residues. The germline V gene has CDR1 MGHDK and CDR2 SYGVNS. CDR3 loop: CASSEFFRGTDKGEQFF. The CDR3 nucleotides read TGTGCCAGCAGTGAATTTTTCCGGGGAACCGATAAGGGTGAGCAGTTCTTC. The entire variable domain, with the rest obtained from reference TRBV25-1 and TRBJ2-1, is as follows: EADIYQTPRYLVIGTGKKITLECSQTMGHDKMYWYQQDPGMELHLIHYSYGVNSTEKGDLSSESTVSRIRTEHFPLTLESARPSHTSQYLCASSEFFRGTDKGEQFFGPGTRLTVL.

The chain couples TRBV7-3 to TRBJ2-3; D may match TRBD1 or TRBD2 (6 bases each). V dropped 0 bases and J dropped 5 bases, with 9 bases sitting between them. The CDR3 has 14 residues. Germline V gives CDR1 SGHTA, CDR2 FQGTGA. The CDR3 sequence: CASSLTGGVDTQYF. The CDR3, as DNA: TGTGCCAGCAGCTTAACGGGGGGCGTAGATACGCAGTATTTT.

The chain links TRBV5-5 to TRBJ1-2; D is unresolved. The CDR3 loop spans 13 amino acids. With 2 bases removed from V and 3 bases from J, the gap between germline ends came to 8 bases. The germline V gene has CDR1 SGHKS and CDR2 YYEKEE (reference sequence). The CDR3 coding sequence is TGTGCCAGCAGCTTAGCGGGAGACTATGGCTACACCTTC. This sequence encodes CASSLAGDYGYTF.

The V gene is TRBV5-4, the J gene TRBJ2-5; unclear D gene. The V and J ends lost 2 bases and 5 bases respectively, with 10 bases between them. The germline V gene encodes CDR1 SGHNT and CDR2 YYREEE (reference sequence). CDR3 length: 13 amino acids. Here the CDR3 DNA reads TGTGCCAGCAGCTTTATGGATATGGAGACCCAGTACTTC. The encoded protein is CASSFMDMETQYF.

The chain uses TRBV5-1 and TRBJ2-7, with D perhaps TRBD1 or TRBD2 (6 bases each). Germline lookup yields CDR1 SGHRS and CDR2 YFSETQ. With 4 bases removed from V and 5 bases from J, the gap between germline ends came to 16 bases. This CDR3 is 14 amino acids long. The CDR3 DNA is TGCGCCAGCAGCGAAGGGGGGAGTCTCAACGAGCAGTACTTC. It encodes CASSEGGSLNEQYF.

This chain joins TRBV10-3 and TRBJ2-7; either TRBD1 or TRBD2 may fit D (5 bases each). CDR3 length: 14 amino acids. Trimming took 6 bases from V and 4 from J, leaving 16 bases between them. CDR1 and CDR2 from the germline V gene are ENHRY and SYGVKD. The DNA for the CDR3 is TGTGCCATCAGCTTGGGGACCCCCTCATACGAGCAGTACTTC. Its translation: CAISLGTPSYEQYF.

The rearrangement joins TRBV28 to TRBJ2-7; TRBD2 matches 10 bases. V lost 8 bases to trimming and J lost 2 bases; unmatched junction nucleotides: 3. Germline V gives CDR1 MDHEN, CDR2 SYDVKM. The length of the CDR3 is 13 residues. The CDR3 loop reads CASQSGGAYEQYF. The CDR3 nucleotides are TGTGCCAGCCAGAGCGGGGGGGCCTACGAGCAGTACTTC.

This clone was seen just once. The chain is built from TRBV7-2 and TRBJ1-4, with D possibly being TRBD1 (5 bases). Trimming pared 1 base from V and 7 bases from J, leaving 10 bases between. Germline V gene sequence: CDR1 SGHTA, CDR2 FQGNSA. The CDR3 totals 14 residues. CDR3 DNA: TGTGCCAGCAGCTTAGGGGGCATTGGTGAAAAACTGTTTTTT. This translates into CASSLGGIGEKLFF.

CDR3 DNA: TGTGCCTGGAGGAGTGGACAGGGTTTTCATGAGCAGTTCTTC. It is translated as CAWRSGQGFHEQFF. J is TRBJ2-1 and V is TRBV30; 8 nucleotides align to TRBD1. In germline, CDR1 is GTSNPN, CDR2 SVGIG (reference sequence). This CDR3 comprises 14 residues. V was pared by 3 bases and J by 8 bases, with 9 bases of the junction left unmatched.

This clone came up once. The chain has TRBV7-9 and TRBJ1-4; the D is unclear. The CDR3 is made up of 15 amino acids. The V gene lost 0 bases and the J gene lost 2 bases, with 7 bases spanning the gap. The germline gives CDR1 SEHNR, CDR2 FQNEAQ (reference sequence). The CDR3 sequence: CASSLAGSTNEKLFF. The CDR3 coding sequence is TGTGCCAGCAGCTTAGCGGGGAGCACTAATGAAAAACTGTTTTTT.

The chain employs TRBV9 and TRBJ1-4; a possible D gene is TRBD1 (5 bases). This CDR3 comprises 15 residues. Germline CDR1 SGDLS, CDR2 YYNGEE. Trimming pared 4 bases from V and 3 bases from J, leaving 13 bases between. CDR3 amino acids: CASSPGGVANEKLFF. Written as DNA, the CDR3 is TGTGCCAGCAGCCCGGGGGGAGTAGCTAATGAAAAACTGTTTTTT.

This chain's CDR3 is CAWSALGASPLHF. CDR3 in DNA: TGTGCCTGGAGCGCCCTAGGGGCCTCACCCCTCCACTTT. This chain connects TRBV30 to TRBJ1-6; maybe TRBD1 (5 bases). The germline V gene has CDR1 GTSNPN and CDR2 SVGIG (reference sequence). The CDR3 sequence is 13 residues long. Deletions cut 3 bases from V and 10 bases from J, with 13 bases between. Together with reference TRBV30 and TRBJ1-6, the CDR3 gives the full variable domain: SQTIHQWPATLVQPVGSPLSLECTVEGTSNPNLYWYRQAAGRGLQLLFYSVGIGQISSEVPQNLSASRPQDRQFILSSKKLLLSDSGFYLCAWSALGASPLHFGNGTRLTVT.

The chain couples TRBV27 to TRBJ1-6, with a possible D match to TRBD1 (5 bases). The germline V gene has CDR1 MNHEY and CDR2 SMNVEV (reference sequence). This CDR3 comprises 14 residues. Trimming took 0 bases from V and 9 from J, leaving 9 bases between them. CDR3 loop: CASSLSGEGSPLHF. Here the CDR3 DNA reads TGTGCCAGCAGTTTATCAGGGGAGGGTTCACCCCTCCACTTT.

The V call is TRBV11-2, the J call TRBJ1-6; D gene unclear. Trimming stripped 4 bases from V and 9 bases from J, with 7 bases between. Germline CDR1 and CDR2: SGHAT and FQNNGV. The CDR3 is made up of 12 amino acids. The CDR3: CASSSTGSPLHF. The DNA for the CDR3 is TGTGCCAGCAGCTCAACCGGTTCACCCCTCCACTTT. The full variable domain, its missing parts supplied by reference TRBV11-2 and TRBJ1-6, is EAGVAQSPRYKIIEKRQSVAFWCNPISGHATLYWYQQILGQGPKLLIQFQNNGVVDDSQLPKDRFSAERLKGVDSTLKIQPAKLEDSAVYLCASSSTGSPLHFGNGTRLTVT.

The chain employs TRBV28 and TRBJ2-7, with D possibly called TRBD1 or TRBD2 (7 bases each). Germline lookup yields CDR1 MDHEN and CDR2 SYDVKM. V was cut by 7 bases and J by 2 bases, with 18 bases left in between. This CDR3 has 15 residues. The CDR3 region is CASTRPRGGTYEQYF. CDR3 DNA: TGTGCCAGCACTCGACCCAGGGGGGGGACCTACGAGCAGTACTTC. The whole variable domain, filled in from reference TRBV28 and TRBJ2-7, reads DVKVTQSSRYLVKRTGEKVFLECVQDMDHENMFWYRQDPGLGLRLIYFSYDVKMKEKGDIPEGYSVSREKKERFSLILESASTNQTSMYLCASTRPRGGTYEQYFGPGTRLTVT.

This rearrangement joins TRBV7-2 to TRBJ1-1; TRBD1 matches 8 bases. The V gene end was trimmed by 2 bases and the J gene end by 5 bases; junction bases not matched to a gene: 4. Germline CDR1 and CDR2: SGHTA and FQGNSA. This CDR3 has 14 residues. CDR3 residues: CASSLRQGRTEAFF. CDR3 bases: TGTGCCAGCAGCTTAAGACAGGGGAGGACTGAAGCTTTCTTT.

This clone was observed a few times. V gene TRBV4-1 combines with J gene TRBJ2-6, with D hard to call. The V gene lost 1 base and the J gene lost 0 bases, with 7 bases spanning the gap. The CDR3 totals 16 residues. Per germline, CDR1 MGHRA and CDR2 YSYEKL. Here the CDR3 reads CASSQGGFSGANVLTF. CDR3 nucleotide sequence: TGCGCCAGCAGCCAAGGGGGATTCTCTGGGGCCAACGTCCTGACTTTC.